This entry lists 23 T cell receptor beta chains sequenced from one sample in a study of shared clonotypes between healthy human individuals. This table comes from immunoSEQ multiplex PCR, and its TCRdb copy is limited to in-frame clones, with some not included. The sample lists about 640,000 clones, about two thirds occurring once. The source material was memory CD4+ T cells sorted from blood. Subset here: CD45RA-negative fraction. The receptors here all came from a woman aged 25 to 45 in good health.

The chain recombines TRBV15 with TRBJ2-7; tentatively, D is TRBD1 or TRBD2 (5 bases each). Germline V lookup: CDR1 LNHNV, CDR2 YYDKDF (reference sequence). V lost 1 base and J lost 2, with 9 bases in between. CDR3 size: 14 residues. CDR3 amino acids: CATSRGDGPYEQYF. For the CDR3, the DNA is TGTGCCACCAGCAGAGGGGACGGGCCCTACGAGCAGTACTTC. Full variable domain (outside the CDR3, taken from reference TRBV15 and TRBJ2-7): DAMVIQNPRYQVTQFGKPVTLSCSQTLNHNVMYWYQQKSSQAPKLLFHYYDKDFNNEADTPDNFQSRRPNTSFCFLDIRSPGLGDTAMYLCATSRGDGPYEQYFGPGTRLTVT.

The chain carries TRBV7-9 and TRBJ2-7; 11 nucleotides agree with TRBD1. The CDR3 has 14 residues. The J segment lost 4 bases and the V segment lost 5 bases, leaving 4 bases of the junction unmatched. Germline V gene sequence: CDR1 SEHNR, CDR2 FQNEAQ (reference sequence). DNA for the CDR3: TGTGCCAGCAGCGGACAGGGGGCGTTGTACGAGCAGTACTTC. This encodes CASSGQGALYEQYF.

The rearrangement uses TRBV15 and TRBJ1-3, with unresolved D. The V gene lost 3 bases and the J gene lost 0 bases, with 15 bases spanning the gap. CDR1 and CDR2 (germline): LNHNV, YYDKDF (reference sequence). This CDR3 contains 17 residues. DNA of the CDR3: TGTGCCACCAGCAGGCCGTCGGACGGGCACTCTGGAAACACCATATATTTT. This codes for CATSRPSDGHSGNTIYF.

V is TRBV28 and J is TRBJ1-1; 9 nucleotides match TRBD1. This CDR3 comprises 15 residues. V dropped 6 bases and J dropped 3; count of bases not matched to a gene: 8. Germline CDR1 reads MDHEN; CDR2 reads SYDVKM. The CDR3 region is CASRLGTGLDTEAFF. The CDR3 bases are TGTGCCAGCAGACTTGGGACAGGGTTGGACACTGAAGCTTTCTTT.

With respect to this clone: Additional DNA sequences in this sample encode the identical CDR3. V and J are TRBV2 and TRBJ2-1, with 13 bases that match TRBD2. The CDR3 covers 13 residues. The V gene's germline CDR1 is SNHLY and CDR2 FYNNEI. Losses at the gene ends were 8 bases for V and 7 bases for J; bases not matched to a gene: 2. CDR3 in amino acids: CASGGLAGNEQFF. In DNA, the CDR3 is TGTGCCAGCGGGGGACTAGCGGGAAATGAGCAGTTCTTC.

This chain connects TRBV6-1 to TRBJ1-5; 8 nucleotides agree with TRBD1. CDR1 is MNHNS, CDR2 SASEGT, per germline. The CDR3 totals 15 residues. V shed 8 bases, J shed 4 bases, and the junction held 10 bases outside the gene matches. For the CDR3, the DNA is TGTGCCAGCTTTGAAGGACAGGGTGGGAATCAGCCCCAGCATTTT. It specifies CASFEGQGGNQPQHF.

The chain links TRBV5-1 to TRBJ2-3, with TRBD2 matching 12 bases. Germline assignment: CDR1 SGHRS and CDR2 YFSETQ. After removal of 4 bases from V and 4 bases from J, the junction contained 4 bases not matched to a gene. This CDR3 contains 15 residues. In DNA form, the CDR3 reads TGCGCCAGCAGCGGAGGACTAGCGGGATCAGATACGCAGTATTTT. Translated, it gives CASSGGLAGSDTQYF.

The chain carries TRBV6-1 and TRBJ1-5, with D tentatively TRBD1 (5 bases). The CDR3 is 15 residues long. Trimming cost V 0 bases and J 6 bases, with 12 bases left between them. Germline CDR1 is MNHNS and CDR2 is SASEGT. CDR3 residues: CASSEAPRAGQPQHF. The CDR3 coding sequence is TGTGCCAGCAGTGAAGCTCCCAGGGCGGGTCAGCCCCAGCATTTT.

As for this clone: Different DNA sequences within this sample yield the same CDR3. This chain uses TRBV15 with TRBJ2-5; D perhaps matches TRBD1 (6 bases). This CDR3 spans 15 amino acids. Germline V gene data show CDR1 as LNHNV and CDR2 as YYDKDF (reference sequence). The V end lost 2 bases, the J end lost 0 bases, and 10 bases lay between the germline ends. CDR3 DNA: TGTGCCACCAGCAGATCAACAGGGTACCAAGAGACCCAGTACTTC. Amino acid sequence: CATSRSTGYQETQYF.

This clone was observed a handful of times. The chain uses TRBV5-1 and TRBJ2-7; no clear D gene. Germline V lookup: CDR1 SGHRS, CDR2 YFSETQ. CDR3 length: 18 residues. Deletions cut 0 bases from V and 0 bases from J, with 19 bases between. CDR3: CASSLGSLGSSTSYEQYF. CDR3 DNA sequence: TGCGCCAGCAGCTTGGGGTCTTTGGGCAGCTCTACCTCCTACGAGCAGTACTTC.

The CDR3 loop reads CASSPGGGGFNQPQHF. CDR3 sequence (DNA): TGTGCCAGCAGCCCCGGGGGGGGAGGGTTCAATCAGCCCCAGCATTTT. The J gene is TRBJ1-5, the V gene TRBV27; a weak D match, TRBD1 (5 bases). Germline V CDR1 and CDR2: MNHEY, SMNVEV (reference sequence). The length of the CDR3 is 16 residues. Trimming left V 6 bases short and J 3 bases short, with 18 bases between.

The chain couples TRBV5-1 to TRBJ2-7; TRBD2 aligns across 7 bases. Trimming took 0 bases from V and 2 from J; bases not matched to a gene: 5. This CDR3 contains 15 residues. Germline V CDR1 and CDR2: SGHRS, YFSETQ. The CDR3, as DNA: TGCGCCAGCAGCTTGGGGTTTGCGGGGGCCTACGAGCAGTACTTC. It codes for CASSLGFAGAYEQYF.

The chain has TRBV7-2 and TRBJ1-2; 8 bases line up with TRBD1. Germline trimming cut 4 bases from V and 8 bases from J; bases unmatched to any gene: 9. Germline lookup yields CDR1 SGHTA and CDR2 FQGNSA. The CDR3 is 14 amino acids. CDR3 region: CASSWDRRAGGYTF. The CDR3, as DNA: TGTGCCAGCAGCTGGGACAGGCGAGCGGGGGGCTACACCTTC.

The chain uses TRBV5-1 and TRBJ2-5; possible D gene TRBD2, 6 bases. V lost 1 base and J 7 bases, leaving 14 bases between the germline ends. The CDR3 runs 14 residues. Germline loops: CDR1 SGHRS, CDR2 YFSETQ. CDR3 bases: TGCGCCAGCAGCTTGCGGCCGGGAGCTGTGACCCAGTACTTC. This encodes CASSLRPGAVTQYF.

CDR3 DNA: TGTGCCAGCTCGCGGGACGGTTTTTACGAGCAGTACTTC. This sequence encodes CASSRDGFYEQYF. This chain links TRBV18 with TRBJ2-7, with a possible D match to TRBD2 (6 bases). With 6 bases removed from V and 4 bases from J, the gap between germline ends came to 13 bases. Looked up from germline, CDR1 is KGHSH and CDR2 is LQKENI. The CDR3 length is 13 residues.

This sequence joins TRBV18 and TRBJ2-1; a possible D gene is TRBD2 (6 bases). The CDR3 length is 16 residues. V was cut by 4 bases and J by 6 bases, with 19 bases left in between. Looked up from germline, CDR1 is KGHSH and CDR2 is LQKENI. This chain's CDR3 is CASSRESGGTTNEQFF. DNA for the CDR3: TGTGCCAGCTCACGGGAGTCAGGCGGGACGACCAATGAGCAGTTCTTC.

The chain recombines TRBV5-4 with TRBJ1-1; 7 bases agree with TRBD1. The CDR3 is made up of 14 amino acids. Germline CDR1 is SGHNT and CDR2 is YYREEE (reference sequence). Trimming removed 5 bases from V and 3 bases from J; junction bases left unmatched: 7. The CDR3: CASRRTGDYTEAFF. The CDR3 DNA follows: TGTGCCAGCAGACGAACAGGGGACTACACTGAAGCTTTCTTT.

A few counts support this clone. The chain recombines TRBV30 with TRBJ1-2, with a possible D match to TRBD1 (6 bases). The CDR3 is 17 amino acids. Trimming removed 2 bases at V and 5 bases at J, with 24 bases between. Germline-derived CDR1 and CDR2 are GTSNPN and SVGIG (reference sequence). This CDR3 is CAWSPGHLLRGAYGYTF. The CDR3 DNA follows: TGTGCCTGGAGTCCGGGACACCTACTGAGGGGAGCTTATGGCTACACCTTC. The full variable domain, rest sourced from reference TRBV30 and TRBJ1-2, is SQTIHQWPATLVQPVGSPLSLECTVEGTSNPNLYWYRQAAGRGLQLLFYSVGIGQISSEVPQNLSASRPQDRQFILSSKKLLLSDSGFYLCAWSPGHLLRGAYGYTFGSGTRLTVV.

This clone was picked up a small number of times. An end of the junction differs from the germline gene, which may be a read error. This chain links TRBV6-1 with TRBJ2-7, with a tentative D call TRBD1 (9 bases). CDR3 length equals 13 residues. Germline V lookup: CDR1 MNHNS, CDR2 SASEGT. CDR3 region: CASSESGGTGISF. CDR3 DNA sequence: TGTGCCAGCAGTGAATCGGGGGGGACAGGGATTTCCTTC.

This rearrangement joins TRBV5-4 to TRBJ2-4, with 10 bases lining up with TRBD1. This CDR3 has 16 residues. Unmatched junction bases numbered 10, after V lost 4 bases and J lost 6 bases. Germline CDR1 is SGHNT and CDR2 is YYREEE (reference sequence). CDR3 loop: CASSATLGQGRNIQYF. The CDR3 DNA is TGTGCCAGCAGCGCTACACTGGGACAGGGGCGAAACATTCAGTACTTC. The full variable domain, rest sourced from reference TRBV5-4 and TRBJ2-4, is ETGVTQSPTHLIKTRGQQVTLRCSSQSGHNTVSWYQQALGQGPQFIFQYYREEENGRGNFPPRFSGLQFPNYSSELNVNALELDDSALYLCASSATLGQGRNIQYFGAGTRLSVL.

This clone was seen at least ten times. Different DNA sequences within this sample yield the same CDR3. This chain links TRBV6-1 with TRBJ2-7, with D hard to call. Trimming pared 1 base from V and 4 bases from J, leaving 2 bases between. This CDR3 is built from 11 residues. Germline V lookup: CDR1 MNHNS, CDR2 SASEGT. CDR3 sequence (DNA): TGTGCCAGCAGTGAAGGGTACGAGCAGTACTTC. Its protein is CASSEGYEQYF.

The genes are TRBV28 and TRBJ2-1, with TRBD2 identical over 12 bases. This CDR3 is built from 18 residues. Trimming took 6 bases from V and 2 from J; bases not matched to a gene: 11. Germline CDR1 reads MDHEN; CDR2 reads SYDVKM. The CDR3 DNA is TGTGCCAGCAGGTGGACTAGCGGGACCTTGGGTGCCTACAATGAGCAGTTCTTC. It translates to CASRWTSGTLGAYNEQFF.

This sequence joins TRBV18 and TRBJ1-1, with TRBD1 matching over 10 bases. The CDR3 is 13 residues long. V was pared by 2 bases and J by 10 bases, with 4 bases of the junction left unmatched. Germline CDR1 is KGHSH and CDR2 is LQKENI. CDR3 loop: CASSPRDRGLAFF. In DNA, the CDR3 is TGTGCCAGCTCACCAAGGGACAGGGGACTAGCTTTCTTT.